This T cell receptor beta chain was found in a study of CD8+ T cells in alopecia areata (dated by TCRdb to 2017 to 2018). A note on the overall study: The treated patients took part in an open-label pilot trial in which moderate-to-severe alopecia areata was treated with oral tofacitinib at 5 to 10 mg twice daily. For the treated patients, the SALT score, which quantifies what percentage of scalp surface area is affected, served as the measure of disease severity. The study used high-throughput TCRbeta sequencing to examine T cell clonal expansion in alopecia areata, in both the C3H/HeJ mouse model and human patients. Clonality in the scalp was compared among normal scalp (n=4), patchy alopecia areata scalp (n=8), and alopecia totalis/universalis scalp (n=8). Biopsies were taken from tofacitinib-treated patients at baseline and again at 4 and 24 weeks into treatment, and several of those patients also had a later scalp biopsy. Amplification of TCRbeta CDR3 regions was done by immunoSEQ multiplex PCR using 35 Vbeta forward primers and 13 Jbeta reverse primers. RNA was obtained with the PAXgene miRNA kit for fixed scalp, the miRNeasy kit for PBMCs, and the RNeasy kit for mouse skin. Patients received tofacitinib for 6 to 18 months and were then followed off drug for 6 months to check for delayed response and recurrence. Human TCRbeta sequencing covered scalp tissue and sorted CD4+ and CD8+ peripheral blood T cells from patchy and totalis/universalis alopecia areata patients and healthy controls.

The library was generated by the immunoSEQ multiplex PCR assay. RNA was extracted from all samples and reverse transcribed into cDNA, which served as template for TCR sequencing. SuperScript III was used for first-strand cDNA synthesis, primed with a 2:1 mix of oligo-dT and random hexamers. A synthetic immune receptor repertoire was used to gauge amplification bias, and whatever bias remained was removed computationally. The study's own analysis went as follows. Raw reads were preprocessed to remove errors, and CDR3 was defined according to IMGT conventions as the region from the conserved cysteine to phenylalanine. Clonality was computed by normalizing Shannon entropy by log2 of the number of productive unique TCRs and subtracting the result from 1. Scalp TCRbeta sequences were cross-referenced with sorted blood CD4 and CD8 repertoires so that the CD4 or CD8 identity of scalp clones could be inferred. TCRdb took this table from immuneACCESS and kept in-frame rearrangements with V and J called. Such tables lack part of the clones; where checked against another copy, unresolved V genes explain under half of the gap, and the rest is unexplained. The V and J calls and clone size are taken from that table; D and trimming were inferred from the DNA. The table for this sample lists roughly 70,000 clones; 29% of them were counted only once. Just under 15% of the sample lies in the top ten.

Turning to this clone: Its antigen is unknown. No base-level quality is on record; no much larger clone is a single base apart.

The paper as a whole reports these results and caveats: Lesional scalp, especially in alopecia totalis/universalis, showed higher clonality and more expanded CD8+ clones than normal scalp, suggesting antigenic drive. Many expanded lesional clones persisted in scalp and blood during tofacitinib treatment, which may partly explain relapse after stopping treatment. Unlike mouse skin, which is dominated by gammadelta T cells, normal human skin has resident alphabeta T cells that are also sequenced, and this complicates analysis of the scalp TCR repertoire. Because the treated cohort was small and had just a single nonresponder, larger studies are needed to establish links between baseline CD8+ expansion and response. Tofacitinib significantly decreased scalp clonality and the number of expanded CD8+ clones among the top 100 scalp clones. Compared with mice, TCR sequences shared between patients were less clear, possibly partly because of HLA diversity across the patient population.

The time point label here, explained by the study, means: around 4 weeks on oral tofacitinib. The label giving this sample's treatment or condition can be read as: oral pan-JAK inhibitor, 5-10 mg twice daily. Lesional scalp punch biopsies and peripheral blood were obtained from alopecia areata patients. PBMCs were isolated by density centrifugation and stained for CD3, CD4 and CD8, after which CD4+ and CD8+ T cells were sorted on a FACSAria. This sample comprised CD8+ T cells sorted from blood, obtained at week 4, from a patient treated with tofacitinib. The sequence was collected from a human donor with alopecia areata.

The nucleotide sequence is given as TGTGCCAGCAGCTTACCTCGGGAGTCCCGTCACGGAGAGACCCAGTACTTC. It translates as CASSLPRESRHGETQYF. The V gene is TRBV7-7 and the J gene is TRBJ2-5, with TRBD2 tentatively as D gene (6 bases match). Its CDR3 holds 17 amino acids, cysteine through phenylalanine. Only the CDR3 region is kept as DNA, spanning 51 bases read in frame from base 1. The germline ends are 20 bases apart after V is trimmed by 2 bases and J by 4 bases. According to the germline V gene (reference sequence), CDR1 reads SSHAT and CDR2 reads FNYEAQ.